One TCR beta chain is described in this entry. This entry comes from a study of blood T cell repertoires in COVID-19. Study context: Acute-phase and convalescent COVID-19 samples originated in the United States, Italy and Spain. From T cells, B-cell-depleted T cells, or PBMCs came the material, which was cDNA or gDNA.

Participants were aged about 18 to 100 years from 24 US areas. The study counted Cohort 3 donors as recovered given two negative PCRs, clearance, or symptom resolution. Assay: immunoSEQ multiplex PCR; the TCRdb copy retains only in-frame clones and omits some. The sample holds more than 200,000 clones, under 85% seen once. CDR1 is MNHEY, CDR2 SVGAGI, per germline. V lost 2 bases to trimming and J lost 5 bases, with 7 bases between them. This CDR3 is 13 amino acids long. The sequence derives from a man in his sixties who had recovered from COVID-19. The rearrangement uses TRBV6-5 and TRBJ1-5; the D is unclear. The sequenced material came from PBMCs or T cells enriched from blood (not recorded which). The DNA for the CDR3 is TGTGCCAGCAGTTACCCCTACGATCAGCCCCAGCATTTT. Its protein product is CASSYPYDQPQHF.